Below, 31 T cell receptor beta chains from the same sample are listed, as sequenced in a study of T cells and Merkel cell carcinoma outcomes. Using immunoSEQ multiplex PCR, the repertoire was profiled, and TCRdb retains in-frame clones only, with some absent. The sample consists of more than 9,500 clones, nearly 97% of them appearing once. The sequenced sample consisted of tumor tissue from Merkel cell carcinoma. Receptor source: a human donor with Merkel cell carcinoma.

V and J are TRBV2 and TRBJ2-5; D might be TRBD1 or TRBD2, each matching 5 bases. The CDR3 sequence is 13 residues long. Trimming took 6 bases from V and 5 from J, leaving 13 bases between them. Germline CDR1 and CDR2: SNHLY and FYNNEI. The CDR3 region is CASSDRGRETQYF. CDR3 coding DNA: TGTGCCAGCAGCGACCGGGGCCGGGAGACCCAGTACTTC. Full variable domain (rest looked up from reference TRBV2 and TRBJ2-5): EPEVTQTPSHQVTQMGQEVILRCVPISNHLYFYWYRQILGQKVEFLVSFYNNEISEKSEIFDDQFSVERPDGSNFTLKIRSTKLEDSAMYFCASSDRGRETQYFGPGTRLLVL.

This clone was seen only once. This chain connects TRBV5-1 to TRBJ2-1, with a tentative D call TRBD2 (6 bases). Germline V gene lookup returns CDR1 SGHRS and CDR2 YFSETQ. V was cut by 5 bases and J by 8 bases, with 20 bases left in between. The CDR3 spans 15 residues. The CDR3 loop is CASRRVAARRDEQFF. CDR3 in DNA: TGCGCCAGCAGAAGGGTAGCGGCCAGGCGGGATGAGCAGTTCTTC. The complete variable domain, with remaining parts taken from reference TRBV5-1 and TRBJ2-1, reads KAGVTQTPRYLIKTRGQQVTLSCSPISGHRSVSWYQQTPGQGLQFLFEYFSETQRNKGNFPGRFSGRQFSNSRSEMNVSTLELGDSALYLCASRRVAARRDEQFFGPGTRLTVL.

The chain joins TRBV7-2 to TRBJ2-3, with 10 bases aligning to TRBD2. The CDR3 covers 13 residues. CDR1 and CDR2 (germline): SGHTA, FQGNSA. V was pared by 6 bases and J by 6 bases, with 3 bases of the junction left unmatched. CDR3 DNA: TGTGCCAGCAGAACTAGCGGGACGGATACGCAGTATTTT. Translation gives CASRTSGTDTQYF.

The J gene is TRBJ2-5, the V gene TRBV29-1; TRBD2 is a possible D gene (7 bases). CDR3 length: 11 amino acids. Germline CDR1 SQVTM, CDR2 ANQGSEA. Trimming cost V 5 bases and J 11 bases, with 15 bases left between them. CDR3 bases: TGCAGCGTTATAGGGGGGGGTTTTCAGTACTTC. It yields the protein CSVIGGGFQYF.

This clone ranks as large. J is TRBJ2-1 and V is TRBV11-2, with 8 bases fitting TRBD2. There are 15 residues in the CDR3. Losses at the gene ends were 1 base for V and 5 bases for J; bases not matched to a gene: 4. Per germline, CDR1 SGHAT and CDR2 FQNNGV. The CDR3 DNA sequence: TGTGCCAGCAGCTTAGTTGGAGCGGGAGACAATGAGCAGTTCTTC. Translated, it gives CASSLVGAGDNEQFF.

This rearrangement joins TRBV9 to TRBJ2-7, with TRBD1 matching over 8 bases. The CDR3 has 15 amino acids. V shed 4 bases, J shed 2 bases, and the junction held 8 bases outside the gene matches. Germline assignment: CDR1 SGDLS and CDR2 YYNGEE. The CDR3 DNA sequence: TGTGCCAGCAGCCCCCAGGGGGCGAACCCCTACGAGCAGTACTTC. Translation: CASSPQGANPYEQYF.

The rearrangement joins TRBV7-9 to TRBJ2-3; possible D gene TRBD2, 6 bases. Trimming left V 1 base short and J 3 bases short, with 17 bases between. The CDR3 contains 17 residues. Germline CDR1 reads SEHNR; CDR2 reads FQNEAQ (reference sequence). The CDR3 region is CASSLGAQGGRTDTQYF. CDR3 nucleotide sequence: TGTGCCAGCAGCTTAGGAGCTCAGGGAGGAAGAACAGATACGCAGTATTTT.

V usage is TRBV10-3 and J usage is TRBJ2-3; TRBD2 matches 15 bases. This CDR3 has 16 amino acids. Germline V gives CDR1 ENHRY, CDR2 SYGVKD. J was trimmed by 1 base and V by 7 bases; bases with no gene match: 3. The CDR3 DNA follows: TGTGCCATCAATGGACTAGCGGGAGGGGGCACAGATACGCAGTATTTT. Translation gives CAINGLAGGGTDTQYF.

The CDR3, as DNA: TGTGCCAGCAGCTTGTACCAGGGGTCAGAGACCCAGTACTTC. Its protein is CASSLYQGSETQYF. This chain links TRBV5-5 with TRBJ2-5; tentative D call: TRBD1 (6 bases). V was pared by 1 base and J by 4 bases, with 11 bases between. CDR3 length: 14 amino acids. The germline gives CDR1 SGHKS, CDR2 YYEKEE (reference sequence).

The sample holds a few counts of this clone. The J gene is TRBJ2-3, the V gene TRBV2, with D unresolved. Trimming pared 7 bases from V and 6 bases from J, leaving 11 bases between. CDR3 length: 12 residues. Germline CDR1 is SNHLY and CDR2 is FYNNEI. CDR3 amino acids: CASTSGADTQYF. In nucleotides, the CDR3 is TGTGCCAGCACTAGTGGCGCGGATACGCAGTATTTT.

The chain joins TRBV5-1 to TRBJ1-1; D gene unclear. The germline V gene has CDR1 SGHRS and CDR2 YFSETQ. The V end was cut by 6 bases, the J end by 1 base, with 10 bases between. CDR3 length: 13 amino acids. The CDR3 DNA reads as TGCGCCAGCACCCAGACTGAGAACACTGAAGCTTTCTTT. It specifies CASTQTENTEAFF.

This clone was seen a single time. V is TRBV4-3 and J is TRBJ2-3; D perhaps matches TRBD2 (5 bases). The CDR3 sequence is 13 residues long. Germline assignment: CDR1 LGHNA and CDR2 YSLEER. Trimming cost V 0 bases and J 7 bases, with 8 bases left between them. In nucleotides, the CDR3 is TGCGCCAGCAGCCAAGATCGGGGAAATACGCAGTATTTT. As protein: CASSQDRGNTQYF.

This chain links TRBV5-1 with TRBJ2-3, with unresolved D. Trimming cost V 5 bases and J 0 bases, with 10 bases left between them. The CDR3 totals 14 residues. Germline values: CDR1 SGHRS, CDR2 YFSETQ. CDR3 amino acids: CASRSWGSTDTQYF. As DNA, the CDR3 is TGCGCCAGCAGGTCATGGGGAAGCACAGATACGCAGTATTTT.

The chain has TRBV14 and TRBJ2-1, with D unresolved. Per the germline V gene, CDR1 is SGHDN and CDR2 is FVKESK. V was cut by 1 base and J by 12 bases, with 10 bases left in between. This CDR3 comprises 12 residues. The CDR3 DNA follows: TGTGCCAGCAGCCAAGGGTACAAGGGGCAGTTCTTC. It encodes CASSQGYKGQFF.

V is TRBV6-1 and J is TRBJ1-3; 7 nucleotides match TRBD1. The CDR3 consists of 14 residues. Germline CDR1 MNHNS, CDR2 SASEGT. V was pared by 8 bases and J by 0 bases, with 4 bases of the junction left unmatched. DNA for the CDR3: TGTGCCAGCCTGGGACAGATCTCTGGAAACACCATATATTTT. It specifies CASLGQISGNTIYF.

The chain combines TRBV9 with TRBJ2-1; maybe TRBD2 (5 bases). CDR1 and CDR2 from the germline V gene are SGDLS and YYNGEE. V lost 3 bases and J lost 7, with 17 bases in between. The length of the CDR3 is 15 residues. For the CDR3, the DNA is TGTGCCAGCAGCGCGGTCCTAGCAACCGAAAATGAGCAGTTCTTC. Protein: CASSAVLATENEQFF. The full variable domain, in which reference TRBV9 and TRBJ2-1 provide the parts outside the CDR3, is DSGVTQTPKHLITATGQRVTLRCSPRSGDLSVYWYQQSLDQGLQFLIQYYNGEERAKGNILERFSAQQFPDLHSELNLSSLELGDSALYFCASSAVLATENEQFFGPGTRLTVL.

The rearrangement uses TRBV29-1 and TRBJ1-3; D is undetermined. The germline gives CDR1 SQVTM, CDR2 ANQGSEA. CDR3 length: 12 residues. Trimming cost V 5 bases and J 0 bases, with 5 bases left between them. CDR3 protein: CSVSDSGNTIYF. CDR3 in DNA: TGCAGCGTTTCAGACTCTGGAAACACCATATATTTT.

The chain is built from TRBV7-3 and TRBJ2-6, with 11 nucleotides matching TRBD1. V shed 6 bases, J shed 2 bases, and the junction held 6 bases outside the gene matches. The germline gives CDR1 SGHTA, CDR2 FQGTGA. There are 17 residues in the CDR3. The CDR3 DNA is TGTGCCAGCAGGGCCGGGACAGGGGGGACTGGGGCCAACGTCCTGACTTTC. Its protein is CASRAGTGGTGANVLTF.

V usage is TRBV5-4 and J usage is TRBJ2-7; D perhaps matches TRBD2 (6 bases). Germline CDR1 is SGHNT and CDR2 is YYREEE (reference sequence). V lost 0 bases, J lost 0 bases, and 7 bases lay in between. There are 14 residues in the CDR3. The chain's CDR3 is CASSLGRDSYEQYF. For the CDR3, the DNA is TGTGCCAGCAGCTTGGGGCGGGACTCCTACGAGCAGTACTTC.

J is TRBJ1-2 and V is TRBV6-5, with TRBD1 identical over 8 bases. Trimming removed 6 bases from V and 4 bases from J; junction bases left unmatched: 7. CDR1 is MNHEY and CDR2 is SVGAGI in the germline V gene. CDR3 size: 14 residues. DNA for the CDR3: TGTGCCAGCAGAGCCGCCGACAGGGGCTATGGCTACACCTTC. This sequence encodes CASRAADRGYGYTF.

The rearrangement links TRBV19 to TRBJ1-1; TRBD1 agrees at 12 bases. Per germline, CDR1 LNHDA and CDR2 SQIVND (reference sequence). V dropped 7 bases and J dropped 10; count of bases not matched to a gene: 7. This CDR3 spans 13 amino acids. DNA of the CDR3: TGTGCCAGTACCACGGGACAGGGGGCAAGAGCTTTCTTT. Its protein product is CASTTGQGARAFF.

The rearrangement links TRBV29-1 to TRBJ2-1, with D perhaps TRBD2 (6 bases). Germline CDR1 reads SQVTM; CDR2 reads ANQGSEA. There are 12 residues in the CDR3. V was shortened by 3 bases and J by 4 bases, with 7 bases between the two germline ends. The CDR3, as DNA: TGCAGCGTTGAGGAGGGATACAATGAGCAGTTCTTC. Translation: CSVEEGYNEQFF.

The chain employs TRBV7-3 and TRBJ2-2; no firm D call. V lost 5 bases and J lost 0, with 4 bases in between. The CDR3 covers 13 residues. CDR1 and CDR2 (germline): SGHTA, FQGTGA. CDR3 sequence (DNA): TGTGCCAGCAGCCAAACGAACACCGGGGAGCTGTTTTTT. It translates to CASSQTNTGELFF.

The CDR3 DNA reads as TGTGCCAGCAGTTTACATCAGGGGGCGCCCGGCTACACCTTC. It codes for CASSLHQGAPGYTF. The chain joins TRBV27 to TRBJ1-2; 8 positions match TRBD1. The CDR3 has 14 amino acids. After removal of 2 bases from V and 8 bases from J, the junction contained 7 bases not matched to a gene. The germline gives CDR1 MNHEY, CDR2 SMNVEV (reference sequence).

The rearrangement uses TRBV7-9 and TRBJ2-7; no clear D. V lost 5 bases to trimming and J lost 2 bases, with 13 bases between them. This CDR3 contains 14 residues. Germline assignment: CDR1 SEHNR and CDR2 FQNEAQ (reference sequence). CDR3: CASSNDKGTYEQYF. The CDR3 nucleotides are TGTGCCAGCAGCAATGACAAAGGAACCTACGAGCAGTACTTC.

The V call is TRBV30, the J call TRBJ1-1; D not resolved. Germline V gene sequence: CDR1 GTSNPN, CDR2 SVGIG (reference sequence). CDR3 length: 13 residues. Trimming removed 0 bases from V and 5 bases from J, with 10 bases in between. CDR3 sequence: CAWSVSSRTEAFF. CDR3 nucleotide sequence: TGTGCCTGGAGTGTTAGCAGTAGGACTGAAGCTTTCTTT.

The chain is built from TRBV5-1 and TRBJ2-1, with D hard to call. V was pared by 0 bases and J by 9 bases, with 13 bases between. The CDR3 sequence is 14 residues long. The V gene's germline CDR1 is SGHRS and CDR2 YFSETQ. Here the CDR3 DNA reads TGCGCCAGCAGCTTGGGACTGTCAATTAGTGAGCAGTTCTTC. It encodes CASSLGLSISEQFF.

V and J are TRBV27 and TRBJ2-5; D is unresolved. Trimming removed 4 bases at V and 4 bases at J, with 10 bases between. Germline V gene sequence: CDR1 MNHEY, CDR2 SMNVEV (reference sequence). There are 13 residues in the CDR3. The CDR3 is CASSYRGRETQYF. Written as DNA, the CDR3 is TGTGCCAGCAGTTACAGAGGTCGAGAGACCCAGTACTTC.

This clone was counted a few times. The chain has TRBV5-6 and TRBJ2-1, with unresolved D. Germline loops: CDR1 SGHDT, CDR2 YYEEEE. The length of the CDR3 is 15 residues. V was cut by 2 bases and J by 0 bases, with 9 bases left in between. The CDR3 is CASSLYFLSYNEQFF. The CDR3, as DNA: TGTGCCAGCAGCTTATACTTCCTCTCCTACAATGAGCAGTTCTTC.

The rearrangement links TRBV5-1 to TRBJ2-5, with 10 positions matching TRBD2. Per the germline V gene, CDR1 is SGHRS and CDR2 is YFSETQ. After removal of 3 bases from V and 5 bases from J, the junction contained 16 bases not matched to a gene. The CDR3 contains 18 residues. The CDR3 here is CASSYGGSGRAGSETQYF. The CDR3 bases are TGCGCCAGCAGCTACGGAGGAAGCGGGAGGGCCGGATCGGAGACCCAGTACTTC.

The chain joins TRBV18 to TRBJ1-5, with D maybe TRBD1 (5 bases). The CDR3 extends over 16 amino acids. V was trimmed by 3 bases and J by 3 bases, leaving 15 bases between them. In germline, CDR1 is KGHSH, CDR2 LQKENI. The CDR3 DNA reads as TGTGCCAGCTCACCGGGGCCGGGCCGGAACAATCAGCCCCAGCATTTT. It yields the protein CASSPGPGRNNQPQHF.